These 19 T cell receptor beta chains originate from one sample sequenced in a study of blood T cell repertoires in COVID-19. The method was immunoSEQ multiplex PCR; TCRdb's version includes in-frame clones alone and lacks a portion of them. This table has about 190,000 clones, about 88% appearing once. The material sequenced was PBMCs or T cells enriched from blood (not recorded which). Receptors originate from a woman between 25 and 40 years old who had recovered from COVID-19.

Here the CDR3 reads CASSVGGLHNEQFF. The CDR3 coding sequence is TGTGCCAGCAGCGTAGGGGGACTTCACAATGAGCAGTTCTTC. This chain joins TRBV9 and TRBJ2-1; D possibly corresponds to TRBD2 (6 bases). Germline CDR1 SGDLS, CDR2 YYNGEE. V gave up 0 bases and J gave up 5 bases, with 9 bases separating them. This CDR3 comprises 14 residues.

In DNA, the CDR3 is TGTGCCAGCAGCTCGACAGGGGTGGCCACAGATACGCAGTATTTT. Its translation is CASSSTGVATDTQYF. The chain combines TRBV7-9 with TRBJ2-3; 8 nucleotides align to TRBD1. Losses at the gene ends were 4 bases for V and 2 bases for J; bases not matched to a gene: 5. The CDR3 is 15 residues long. Germline CDR1 reads SEHNR; CDR2 reads FQNEAQ (reference sequence).

The chain couples TRBV7-2 to TRBJ1-3, with D perhaps TRBD1 (6 bases). Germline V gene lookup returns CDR1 SGHTA and CDR2 FQGNSA. The ends were cut back, 5 bases at V and 2 bases at J, with 10 bases in the middle. CDR3 length: 14 residues. Written as DNA, the CDR3 is TGTGCCAGCAGCCCAGGGGTAGCTGGAAACACCATATATTTT. This codes for CASSPGVAGNTIYF.

In nucleotides, the CDR3 is TGTGCCACCCAAGTGGGGGCGCAGGCTCTTGGAGAAAAACTGTTTTTT. Translated, it gives CATQVGAQALGEKLFF. The chain carries TRBV19 and TRBJ1-4; D might be TRBD1 (6 bases). Germline-derived CDR1 and CDR2 are LNHDA and SQIVND (reference sequence). The V gene lost 10 bases and the J gene lost 8 bases, with 26 bases spanning the gap. This CDR3 is 16 amino acids long.

The CDR3 spells CASSLEGWSPLHF. CDR3 DNA: TGTGCCAGCAGTTTGGAGGGATGGTCACCCCTCCACTTT. The V call is TRBV28, the J call TRBJ1-6, with D hard to call. Germline CDR1 reads MDHEN; CDR2 reads SYDVKM. V dropped 3 bases and J dropped 10 bases, with 10 bases sitting between them. The CDR3 runs to 13 residues. Using reference TRBV28 and TRBJ1-6 for the parts outside the CDR3, the full variable domain is DVKVTQSSRYLVKRTGEKVFLECVQDMDHENMFWYRQDPGLGLRLIYFSYDVKMKEKGDIPEGYSVSREKKERFSLILESASTNQTSMYLCASSLEGWSPLHFGNGTRLTVT.

This clone was picked up one time. V usage is TRBV5-1 and J usage is TRBJ1-4; D not resolved. CDR3 size: 14 residues. Trimming removed 1 base at V and 5 bases at J, with 9 bases between. Per the germline V gene, CDR1 is SGHRS and CDR2 is YFSETQ. CDR3 in DNA: TGCGCCAGCAGCTTGTTACGGGGAAATGAAAAACTGTTTTTT. Amino acid sequence: CASSLLRGNEKLFF.

This clone turned up a few times. The chain links TRBV23-1 to TRBJ1-6; D is perhaps TRBD1 (5 bases). TRBV23-1 is known as an ORF, though its function is uncertain. The CDR3 totals 13 residues. V shed 8 bases and J shed 5 bases, with 10 bases lying between them. Here the CDR3 DNA reads TGCGCCAGCCGCCTGGACAATAATTCACCCCTCCACTTT. It encodes CASRLDNNSPLHF.

The sample holds one count of this clone. DNA for the CDR3: TGTGCCAGCAGCTTTAGCGGAAGGACAGATACGCAGTATTTT. It is translated as CASSFSGRTDTQYF. The chain joins TRBV11-2 to TRBJ2-3, with D perhaps matching TRBD2 (6 bases). Germline V CDR1 and CDR2: SGHAT, FQNNGV. This CDR3 contains 14 residues. Trimming removed 3 bases from V and 3 bases from J, with 10 bases in between.

DNA for the CDR3: TGTGCCAGCAGCGGACTAGCGGGGGGGCGGACAGATACGCAGTATTTT. Translating it yields CASSGLAGGRTDTQYF. The gene calls are TRBV2 and TRBJ2-3, with TRBD2 identical over 15 bases. V trimming: 6 bases; J trimming: 3 bases; junction bases outside the gene matches: 4. This CDR3 comprises 16 residues. Germline CDR1 SNHLY, CDR2 FYNNEI.

This clone was observed a handful of times. This rearrangement joins TRBV23-1 to TRBJ1-1; weak D call: TRBD1 (6 bases). TRBV23-1 qualifies as an ORF whose function is uncertain. The CDR3 length is 14 residues. Trimming cost V 8 bases and J 4 bases, with 17 bases left between them. CDR3 sequence: CASGGGGHSTEAFF. The CDR3 nucleotides are TGCGCCAGCGGAGGGGGGGGTCACAGCACTGAAGCTTTCTTT.

This clone was seen a single time. The V gene is TRBV23-1, the J gene TRBJ1-4, with TRBD1 identical over 7 bases. TRBV23-1 is marked as an open reading frame, function uncertain. Unmatched junction bases numbered 16, after V lost 4 bases and J lost 5 bases. There are 18 residues in the CDR3. The DNA of the CDR3 is TGCGCCAGCAGTCGCGACAGGGCGGGAACACGGGGGAATGAAAAACTGTTTTTT. Amino acid sequence: CASSRDRAGTRGNEKLFF.

The CDR3 DNA follows: TGTGCCAGCTCTCCGACAGGGGGCCAGGCCGCGAACACTGAAGCTTTCTTT. This gives the protein CASSPTGGQAANTEAFF. This sequence joins TRBV18 and TRBJ1-1; TRBD1 agrees at 10 bases. This CDR3 contains 17 residues. Germline values: CDR1 KGHSH, CDR2 LQKENI. Germline trimming cut 6 bases from V and 1 base from J; bases unmatched to any gene: 11.

In this sample, this clone turned up a few times. The V call is TRBV7-2, the J call TRBJ2-7; 15 bases are a match to TRBD2. CDR1 and CDR2 (germline): SGHTA, FQGNSA. The CDR3 runs 15 residues. The J segment lost 6 bases and the V segment lost 5 bases, leaving 5 bases of the junction unmatched. The CDR3 region is CASSPRGLAGGEQYF. CDR3 DNA sequence: TGTGCCAGCAGCCCCCGGGGACTAGCGGGAGGCGAGCAGTACTTC.

The gene calls are TRBV5-8 and TRBJ1-2, with a possible D match to TRBD1 (5 bases). Per germline, CDR1 SGHTS and CDR2 YDEGEE. This CDR3 comprises 13 residues. The V end lost 2 bases, the J end lost 10 bases, and 15 bases lay between the germline ends. The CDR3 DNA is TGTGCCAGCAGCTTTCAGGGCGGCCTGGACTACACCTTC. Translating gives CASSFQGGLDYTF.

The V call is TRBV9, the J call TRBJ2-1, with 11 nucleotides matching TRBD2. V lost 4 bases to trimming and J lost 8 bases; unmatched junction nucleotides: 8. CDR3 length: 15 residues. CDR1 SGDLS and CDR2 YYNGEE come from the germline V gene. DNA of the CDR3: TGTGCCAGCAGCCGAACGTGGACTAGCGGGTATGAGCAGTTCTTC. It codes for CASSRTWTSGYEQFF.

The V gene is TRBV28, the J gene TRBJ2-7; a weak D match, TRBD2 (6 bases). There are 13 residues in the CDR3. V dropped 5 bases and J dropped 3 bases, with 11 bases sitting between them. Germline V CDR1 and CDR2: MDHEN, SYDVKM. The CDR3 is CASSRDWSYEQYF. The CDR3 DNA follows: TGTGCCAGCAGTAGGGACTGGAGCTACGAGCAGTACTTC.

This rearrangement joins TRBV5-4 to TRBJ1-2; 8 positions match TRBD1. Losses at the gene ends were 4 bases for V and 7 bases for J; bases not matched to a gene: 9. CDR1 is SGHNT, CDR2 YYREEE, per germline (reference sequence). This CDR3 region has 14 residues. This CDR3 is CASSPGQGGFGYTF. The CDR3 DNA follows: TGTGCCAGCAGCCCCGGACAGGGAGGTTTTGGCTACACCTTC.

CDR3 amino acids: CSVSLQTYGYTF. CDR3 coding DNA: TGCAGCGTTTCTTTACAGACCTATGGCTACACCTTC. J is TRBJ1-2 and V is TRBV29-1, with no clear D. The CDR3 is made up of 12 amino acids. Germline CDR1 is SQVTM and CDR2 is ANQGSEA. Trimming removed 5 bases from V and 4 bases from J, with 11 bases in between.

The rearrangement links TRBV11-2 to TRBJ2-5; 7 nucleotides agree with TRBD2. Germline V gene lookup returns CDR1 SGHAT and CDR2 FQNNGV. CDR3 size: 16 residues. V shed 5 bases and J 1 base; nucleotides not matched to a gene: 10. The CDR3, as DNA: TGTGCCAGCAGCCCAAGGGGTCTAGCGGCCCAAGAGACCCAGTACTTC. Protein: CASSPRGLAAQETQYF.